These 5 T cell receptor beta chains were all obtained from the same sample, sequenced in a study of shared T cell receptors in the human thymus. TCRdb's copy holds only in-frame clones and misses some; the assay was immunoSEQ multiplex PCR. Of 700,000 or so clones in the sample, 80% to 90% are singletons; the top ten hold roughly 0.01%. A further study also used this sample, focusing on human thymus T cells.

Sequencing was performed on thymocytes. These receptors originate from a girl younger than two with a congenital heart defect.

This rearrangement joins TRBV6-5 to TRBJ2-2; D is uncertain. Trimming left V 0 bases short and J 10 bases short, with 9 bases between. This CDR3 contains 13 residues. Germline V gene lookup returns CDR1 MNHEY and CDR2 SVGAGI. The CDR3 reads CASSYSSRKELFF. CDR3 in DNA: TGTGCCAGCAGTTACTCGAGTCGAAAGGAGCTGTTTTTT.

The chain links TRBV6-1 to TRBJ2-1; TRBD1 aligns across 8 bases. The trim removed 1 base at V and 6 bases at J, leaving 11 bases unmatched. Germline CDR1 MNHNS, CDR2 SASEGT. This CDR3 spans 17 amino acids. The CDR3 DNA reads as TGTGCCAGCAGTGAAGATCCCTGGACAGGGTGTCGCAATGAGCAGTTCTTC. Translated: CASSEDPWTGCRNEQFF.

This chain connects TRBV5-4 to TRBJ1-2, with 8 bases lining up with TRBD1. From germline, CDR1 is SGHNT and CDR2 YYREEE (reference sequence). Trimming took 0 bases from V and 4 from J; bases not matched to a gene: 5. There are 15 residues in the CDR3. The CDR3 DNA is TGTGCCAGCAGCTTGGGCGACAGGGGTCCCTATGGCTACACCTTC. It specifies CASSLGDRGPYGYTF. Based on the CDR3 plus reference TRBV5-4 and TRBJ1-2, the full variable domain is ETGVTQSPTHLIKTRGQQVTLRCSSQSGHNTVSWYQQALGQGPQFIFQYYREEENGRGNFPPRFSGLQFPNYSSELNVNALELDDSALYLCASSLGDRGPYGYTFGSGTRLTVV.

This chain connects TRBV19 to TRBJ1-1; D is possibly TRBD1 (5 bases). V was cut by 5 bases and J by 3 bases, with 25 bases left in between. Germline V CDR1 and CDR2: LNHDA, SQIVND (reference sequence). The CDR3 runs 18 residues. CDR3 nucleotides: TGTGCCAGTAGTCAATACGGTCCGGCGGGATTCAGGGACACTGAAGCTTTCTTT. It specifies CASSQYGPAGFRDTEAFF. The whole variable domain, remainder taken from reference TRBV19 and TRBJ1-1, is DGGITQSPKYLFRKEGQNVTLSCEQNLNHDAMYWYRQDPGQGLRLIYYSQIVNDFQKGDIAEGYSVSREKKESFPLTVTSAQKNPTAFYLCASSQYGPAGFRDTEAFFGQGTRLTVV.

The V gene is TRBV4-3, the J gene TRBJ1-3, with TRBD1 matching 8 bases. V trimming: 4 bases; J trimming: 2 bases; junction bases outside the gene matches: 13. This CDR3 has 18 residues. The germline V gene encodes CDR1 LGHNA and CDR2 YSLEER. The CDR3 region is CASSLGQPGTGPGNTIYF. The CDR3 DNA reads TGCGCCAGCAGCCTCGGTCAACCTGGGACAGGCCCTGGAAACACCATATATTTT.